One T cell receptor beta chain is described in this entry. The record originates from a study of blood T cell repertoires in COVID-19. Study context: Acute and convalescent COVID-19 samples came from the United States, Italy and Spain. PBMCs, B-cell-depleted T cells, or T cells provided the cDNA or gDNA that made up the material.

V trimming: 6 bases; J trimming: 3 bases; junction bases outside the gene matches: 12. This CDR3 is built from 16 residues. Germline V gene sequence: CDR1 MNHNY, CDR2 SVGAGI (reference sequence). Enrolled during active infection, Seattle patients were then followed longitudinally. This table comes from immunoSEQ multiplex PCR, and its TCRdb copy is limited to in-frame clones, with some not included. The repertoire includes about 120,000 clones, nearly 90% of them detected once, and around 4% sits in the top ten. Material: peripheral blood. V and J are TRBV6-6 and TRBJ2-3, with 7 bases identical to TRBD1. The TCR comes from a woman aged 55-70 years with COVID-19, enrolled during active disease. CDR3 protein: CASSDTGDTSTDTQYF. CDR3 in DNA: TGTGCCAGCAGCGATACAGGGGATACTAGTACAGATACGCAGTATTTT.